The 26 T cell receptor beta chains in this list originate from one sample, sequenced in a study of cytomegalovirus exposure and HLA in healthy donors. The primer mix had 60 Vbeta and 13 Jbeta primers. The method was immunoSEQ multiplex PCR; TCRdb's version includes in-frame clones alone and lacks a portion of them. The sample holds 130,000 or so clones; 80% to 85% are singletons and the top ten take less than 2.5%. Sequencing was done on a sample of PBMCs. These receptors all stem from a woman in her forties in good health and CMV-seronegative.

The chain couples TRBV30 to TRBJ1-2; 8 bases line up with TRBD1. The CDR3 is 12 residues long. CDR1 and CDR2 from the germline V gene are GTSNPN and SVGIG (reference sequence). With 5 bases clipped from V and 8 bases from J, the junction kept 7 bases outside the gene matches. CDR3 nucleotides: TGTGCCTGGGGTGCAGGGGGCGCAGGCTACACCTTC. It specifies CAWGAGGAGYTF.

The CDR3 region is CASSPGPDEQYF. The CDR3 DNA reads as TGCGCCAGCAGCCCAGGTCCCGACGAGCAGTACTTC. The chain uses TRBV5-1 and TRBJ2-7, with D unresolved. The CDR3 runs 12 residues. The germline CDR1 and CDR2 sequences are SGHRS and YFSETQ. Trimming left V 4 bases short and J 5 bases short, with 10 bases between.

CDR3 nucleotides: TGTGCCAGCTCACCACCGGACAGGGAAGCCTACGAGCAGTACTTC. Translation gives CASSPPDREAYEQYF. The chain uses TRBV18 and TRBJ2-5; 8 bases agree with TRBD1. The DNA end lines up better with TRBJ2-7; the J call may be wrong. The CDR3 is 15 amino acids. Germline CDR1 is KGHSH and CDR2 is LQKENI.

In its sample, this clone was seen a few times. The chain combines TRBV28 with TRBJ2-2; 14 bases are shared with TRBD2. The CDR3 totals 22 residues. Trimming removed 4 bases from V and 6 bases from J; junction bases left unmatched: 22. Looked up from germline, CDR1 is MDHEN and CDR2 is SYDVKM. The CDR3 sequence: CASSSHRGQGTSGRLRAGELFF. CDR3 nucleotide sequence: TGTGCCAGCAGTTCCCACCGGGGACAGGGGACTAGCGGGAGATTGAGGGCCGGGGAGCTGTTTTTT.

As for this clone: The CDR3 carries no conserved terminal phenylalanine or tryptophan, so it likely arises from a read error. The limits of the CDR3 on the DNA are not certain, so only TCRdb's listed CDR3 is given. The gene calls are TRBV4-1 and TRBJ2-3; the D call in the table, TRBD2, was not verified against the DNA. Termini included, the CDR3 measures 10 amino acids. Germline lookup yields CDR1 MGHRA and CDR2 YSYEKL. This chain's CDR3 is CASSPLGLPL.

The table lists this clone with a few counts. This sequence joins TRBV5-6 and TRBJ2-7; no definite D call. V lost 4 bases and J lost 3, with 23 bases in between. CDR3 length equals 17 residues. The germline V gene has CDR1 SGHDT and CDR2 YYEEEE. DNA of the CDR3: TGTGCCAGCAGCCCCATGGGCCCTCCCGGCCATTTCTACGAGCAGTACTTC. Encoded protein: CASSPMGPPGHFYEQYF.

The chain joins TRBV4-1 to TRBJ1-2, with D unclear. The germline V gene encodes CDR1 MGHRA and CDR2 YSYEKL. The CDR3 covers 14 residues. Trimming shortened V by 4 bases and J by 5 bases, and 14 bases separated the two germline ends. Written as DNA, the CDR3 is TGCGCCAGCAGCCCTGGCGGGTTGGCTTATGGCTACACCTTC. Translated: CASSPGGLAYGYTF.

The V call is TRBV1, the J call TRBJ2-7; the tabulated D call, TRBD2, remains unverified against the DNA. TRBV1 is described as a pseudogene. CDR3 length: 14 amino acids. The CDR3 protein is CTSSPYRVWDEQYF. The CDR3 bases are TGCACCAGCAGCCCATACCGGGTTTGGGACGAGCAGTACTTC.

This clone has more than one count but fewer than ten. The chain uses TRBV6-6 and TRBJ1-4; the match to TRBD1 covers 9 bases. Trimming took 5 bases from V and 3 from J; bases not matched to a gene: 7. Germline CDR1 reads MNHNY; CDR2 reads SVGAGI (reference sequence). The CDR3 extends over 16 amino acids. CDR3 protein: CASSPGQGSANEKLFF. In DNA form, the CDR3 reads TGTGCCAGCAGTCCGGGACAGGGAAGTGCTAATGAAAAACTGTTTTTT.

The chain joins TRBV12-5 to TRBJ1-1; TRBD1 is a possible D gene (5 bases). This CDR3 is built from 16 residues. CDR1 and CDR2 (germline): LGHNT, FRNRAP. Trimming cost V 5 bases and J 1 base, with 17 bases left between them. The CDR3 bases are TGTGCTAGTGGTCCCATCCAGGGAGGGAGGAACACTGAAGCTTTCTTT. Translated: CASGPIQGGRNTEAFF.

The genes are TRBV27 and TRBJ2-1; a weak D match, TRBD2 (6 bases). Trimming left V 1 base short and J 4 bases short, with 23 bases between. Germline CDR1 MNHEY, CDR2 SMNVEV (reference sequence). The CDR3 is 19 residues long. The CDR3 here is CASSLWGSRGTESYNEQFF. The CDR3, as DNA: TGTGCCAGCAGTTTATGGGGGTCTCGCGGGACGGAGAGTTACAATGAGCAGTTCTTC.

V and J are TRBV9 and TRBJ1-2; 8 bases line up with TRBD1. The V and J ends lost 4 bases and 8 bases, in that order; junction bases with no gene match: 7. The CDR3 has 13 amino acids. CDR1 and CDR2 from the germline V gene are SGDLS and YYNGEE. The CDR3 loop reads CASSLSGGRGYTF. As DNA, the CDR3 is TGTGCCAGCAGCTTATCAGGGGGCAGGGGCTACACCTTC.

J is TRBJ2-1 and V is TRBV7-9; D may be TRBD1 (6 bases). With 5 bases removed from V and 0 bases from J, the gap between germline ends came to 17 bases. Germline V lookup: CDR1 SEHNR, CDR2 FQNEAQ (reference sequence). The CDR3 spans 17 residues. The CDR3 reads CASSETQGVPSYNEQFF. Here the CDR3 DNA reads TGTGCCAGCAGCGAGACACAGGGCGTTCCCTCCTACAATGAGCAGTTCTTC. Looking up the rest from reference TRBV7-9 and TRBJ2-1 gives the full variable domain: DTGVSQNPRHKITKRGQNVTFRCDPISEHNRLYWYRQTLGQGPEFLTYFQNEAQLEKSRLLSDRFSAERPKGSFSTLEIQRTEQGDSAMYLCASSETQGVPSYNEQFFGPGTRLTVL.

This rearrangement joins TRBV11-2 to TRBJ2-5; 7 nucleotides line up with TRBD1. V was pared by 4 bases and J by 11 bases, with 7 bases of the junction left unmatched. Germline V gives CDR1 SGHAT, CDR2 FQNNGV. The CDR3 has 12 amino acids. DNA of the CDR3: TGTGCCAGCAGCTCCCCCGGGACAGTACAGTACTTC. Its protein product is CASSSPGTVQYF.

The chain carries TRBV19 and TRBJ2-1, with a tentative D call TRBD2 (5 bases). V was clipped by 7 bases and J by 1 base, with 14 bases between them. The CDR3 has 15 residues. Germline values: CDR1 LNHDA, CDR2 SQIVND (reference sequence). The CDR3 region is CASMSGELSYNEQFF. For the CDR3, the DNA is TGTGCCAGTATGTCCGGGGAATTGTCCTACAATGAGCAGTTCTTC.

Turning to this clone: Other DNA sequences within the sample encode an identical CDR3. The V gene is TRBV28, the J gene TRBJ1-5, with 7 bases that match TRBD1. The germline V gene encodes CDR1 MDHEN and CDR2 SYDVKM. This CDR3 is built from 14 residues. With V trimmed by 5 bases and J by 6 bases, 7 bases remained unmatched. The CDR3: CASSKRQGSQPQHF. DNA of the CDR3: TGTGCCAGCAGTAAAAGACAGGGTTCTCAGCCCCAGCATTTT.

This sequence joins TRBV6-5 and TRBJ2-7; 7 bases fit TRBD1. Germline loops: CDR1 MNHEY, CDR2 SVGAGI. V dropped 5 bases and J dropped 2; count of bases not matched to a gene: 6. The CDR3 is made up of 14 amino acids. CDR3 sequence (DNA): TGTGCCAGCAGTCCTACAGGGGCTACCTACGAGCAGTACTTC. As protein: CASSPTGATYEQYF.

This clone was recorded only once. The chain joins TRBV5-4 to TRBJ2-7, with D possibly matching TRBD2 (5 bases). The V end was cut by 0 bases, the J end by 0 bases, with 7 bases between. CDR1 and CDR2 from the germline V gene are SGHNT and YYREEE (reference sequence). The CDR3 contains 14 residues. The CDR3 DNA is TGTGCCAGCAGCTTGGACACTAGCTCCTACGAGCAGTACTTC. It translates to CASSLDTSSYEQYF.

The rearrangement links TRBV5-6 to TRBJ2-7; 9 nucleotides align to TRBD1. V trimming: 6 bases; J trimming: 2 bases; junction bases outside the gene matches: 6. Germline CDR1 reads SGHDT; CDR2 reads YYEEEE. CDR3 size: 14 residues. DNA for the CDR3: TGTGCCAGCACCCTGGGGACAGGGACCTACGAGCAGTACTTC. Translating gives CASTLGTGTYEQYF.

This clone has only a few counts. CDR3 nucleotides: TGTGCCAGCAGTCGGACAGGGAGGGGACCTCGGAAACTGTACGAGCAGTACTTC. Residues: CASSRTGRGPRKLYEQYF. The chain links TRBV6-8 to TRBJ2-7, with D perhaps TRBD1 (8 bases). The CDR3 is made up of 18 amino acids. Looked up from germline, CDR1 is MNHGY and CDR2 is SAAAGT. V was clipped by 5 bases and J by 4 bases, with 27 bases between them.

CDR3 sequence reads: CASSLPPGATEQFF. In DNA, the CDR3 is TGTGCCAGCAGCTTACCCCCGGGAGCAACAGAGCAGTTCTTC. The chain is built from TRBV7-6 and TRBJ2-1; TRBD2 might be the D (6 bases). V lost 2 bases and J lost 10, with 15 bases in between. The length of the CDR3 is 14 residues. In germline, CDR1 is SGHVS, CDR2 FNYEAQ. The whole variable domain, remainder taken from reference TRBV7-6 and TRBJ2-1, is GAGVSQSPRYKVTKRGQDVALRCDPISGHVSLYWYRQALGQGPEFLTYFNYEAQQDKSGLPNDRFSAERPEGSISTLTIQRTEQRDSAMYRCASSLPPGATEQFFGPGTRLTVL.

In DNA, the CDR3 is TGCGCCGTACGCGTACAGGGGGCTGTAGATACGCAGTATTTT. It is translated as CAVRVQGAVDTQYF. The V and J genes are TRBV10-2 and TRBJ2-3, with 9 bases matching TRBD1. Germline CDR1 is WSHSY and CDR2 is SAAADI. Unmatched junction bases numbered 11, after V lost 11 bases and J lost 5 bases. The CDR3 loop spans 14 amino acids.

V gene TRBV7-2 combines with J gene TRBJ2-3, with D perhaps matching TRBD1 (5 bases). Germline V gives CDR1 SGHTA, CDR2 FQGNSA. Trimming took off 6 bases at V and 4 bases at J, with 17 bases between the two ends. This CDR3 is 15 amino acids long. CDR3 nucleotides: TGTGCCAGCAGTCTTGATCTAGGGGCTCCAGATACGCAGTATTTT. Amino acids: CASSLDLGAPDTQYF.

This chain uses TRBV30 with TRBJ1-4; D call uncertain. The V gene lost 1 base and the J gene lost 4 bases, with 7 bases spanning the gap. CDR1 and CDR2 (germline): GTSNPN, SVGIG (reference sequence). The CDR3 contains 13 residues. The CDR3 bases are TGTGCCTGGAGTGCGGGGTTTAATGAAAAACTGTTTTTT. Residues: CAWSAGFNEKLFF.

The chain combines TRBV7-9 with TRBJ1-2, with 9 positions matching TRBD1. Trimming took 5 bases from V and 5 from J; bases not matched to a gene: 3. This CDR3 has 13 amino acids. Germline-derived CDR1 and CDR2 are SEHNR and FQNEAQ (reference sequence). The CDR3 sequence is CASSPGTGYGYTF. The CDR3 DNA sequence: TGTGCCAGCAGCCCCGGGACAGGGTATGGCTACACCTTC.

The table lists this clone with a count of one. The sample has other DNA sequences that encode this CDR3 too. V is TRBV5-3 and J is TRBJ2-7; 7 bases agree with TRBD2. TRBV5-3 is given ORF status, its function remaining uncertain. This CDR3 contains 17 residues. Trimming took 1 base from V and 5 from J; bases not matched to a gene: 15. The CDR3 sequence: CARSLRSRASGGHEQYF. As DNA, the CDR3 is TGTGCCAGAAGCTTGAGAAGTCGGGCTTCGGGGGGACACGAGCAGTACTTC.